This TCR beta chain was observed in a study of beta chain features in type 1 diabetes. Study-level results: TCRB CDR3s from Type 1 diabetes patients were moderately but significantly shorter in all four CD4+ subsets. Naive, central memory and Treg TCRB repertoires appeared more alike in patients than in healthy donors. For type 1 diabetes patients, VDJ junctions showed fewer insertions and more deletions.

Note on this clone: Its antigen is still unknown.

Expressed TCRB transcripts were sequenced after all isolated RNA was converted to cDNA. The assay was immunoSEQ multiplex PCR, and TCRdb's table has in-frame clones only and misses some. This table holds 300,000 to 350,000 clones, approximately 13% found once. CDR1 and CDR2 from the germline V gene are SEHNR and FQNEAQ (reference sequence). The trim removed 0 bases at V and 4 bases at J, leaving 3 bases unmatched. This CDR3 is 15 amino acids long. The receptor's source is a young woman with type 1 diabetes. The specimen sequenced was naive CD4+ T cells from blood. The chain recombines TRBV7-9 with TRBJ2-1; 7 nucleotides agree with TRBD2. This CDR3 is CASSLAGGIYNEQFF. The CDR3 DNA follows: TGTGCCAGCAGCTTAGCGGGAGGGATTTACAATGAGCAGTTCTTC.